The 21 T cell receptor beta chains presented below share a single source sample, sequenced in a study of T cell changes during pregnancy in multiple sclerosis. The method was immunoSEQ multiplex PCR; TCRdb's version includes in-frame clones alone and lacks a portion of them. The sample consists of about 110,000 clones, just under 95% of them appearing once. The specimen was peripheral blood, collected in the third trimester of pregnancy. These receptors were taken from a female donor in good health, enrolled as a control in a pregnancy study.

The chain has TRBV4-3 and TRBJ1-2, with 8 bases matching TRBD1. The CDR3 has 15 amino acids. CDR1 is LGHNA and CDR2 is YSLEER in the germline V gene. J gave up 3 bases and V 0 bases, and 3 bases lay outside the gene matches. The CDR3 region is CASSQDSTGDYGYTF. CDR3 coding DNA: TGCGCCAGCAGCCAAGACTCGACAGGGGACTATGGCTACACCTTC.

V is TRBV5-1 and J is TRBJ2-7; D remains unclear. This CDR3 is 14 amino acids long. Per the germline V gene, CDR1 is SGHRS and CDR2 is YFSETQ. The V end was cut by 4 bases, the J end by 5 bases, with 16 bases between. In DNA, the CDR3 is TGCGCCAGCAGCCTCAGAAGCCCCCAGGACGAGCAGTACTTC. Translation gives CASSLRSPQDEQYF. Using reference TRBV5-1 and TRBJ2-7 for the parts outside the CDR3, the full variable domain is KAGVTQTPRYLIKTRGQQVTLSCSPISGHRSVSWYQQTPGQGLQFLFEYFSETQRNKGNFPGRFSGRQFSNSRSEMNVSTLELGDSALYLCASSLRSPQDEQYFGPGTRLTVT.

The J gene is TRBJ1-3, the V gene TRBV9; 9 bases match TRBD1. The CDR3 is made up of 16 amino acids. From germline, CDR1 is SGDLS and CDR2 YYNGEE. V was pared by 4 bases and J by 1 base, with 6 bases of the junction left unmatched. CDR3 residues: CASSIRDRVSGNTIYF. The CDR3 DNA follows: TGTGCCAGCAGCATCCGGGACAGGGTTTCTGGAAACACCATATATTTT.

This chain joins TRBV19 and TRBJ1-2; no reliable D call. This CDR3 is 15 amino acids long. CDR1 is LNHDA, CDR2 SQIVND, per germline (reference sequence). Deletions cut 8 bases from V and 3 bases from J, with 19 bases between. This CDR3 reads CASSWTPRRDYGYTF. CDR3 bases: TGTGCCAGTTCATGGACTCCTAGGCGCGACTATGGCTACACCTTC.

In DNA, the CDR3 is TGTGCCAGCAGCTTAAGAGGGACAGGGGGAACTGAAGCTTTCTTT. Protein product: CASSLRGTGGTEAFF. This chain connects TRBV7-3 to TRBJ1-1; 11 bases match TRBD1. The germline V gene has CDR1 SGHTA and CDR2 FQGTGA. This CDR3 is built from 15 residues. V was pared by 1 base and J by 5 bases, with 3 bases of the junction left unmatched.

The chain couples TRBV4-1 to TRBJ1-1; TRBD1 aligns across 9 bases. Germline V gives CDR1 MGHRA, CDR2 YSYEKL. This CDR3 has 15 amino acids. Trimming removed 4 bases from V and 4 bases from J; junction bases left unmatched: 7. This CDR3 reads CASSLGGQGATEAFF. The DNA for the CDR3 is TGCGCCAGCAGCCTCGGGGGACAGGGAGCCACTGAAGCTTTCTTT.

This chain joins TRBV7-2 and TRBJ2-1, with TRBD2 as a possible D gene (6 bases). Between the trimmed V and J ends, which lost 5 bases and 1 base, there was a span of 12 bases. Germline CDR1 SGHTA, CDR2 FQGNSA. This CDR3 has 15 amino acids. CDR3 region: CASSLTGGSYNEQFF. Written as DNA, the CDR3 is TGTGCCAGCAGCCTAACCGGGGGTTCCTACAATGAGCAGTTCTTC. Full variable domain (rest looked up from reference TRBV7-2 and TRBJ2-1): GAGVSQSPSNKVTEKGKDVELRCDPISGHTALYWYRQSLGQGLEFLIYFQGNSAPDKSGLPSDRFSAERTGGSVSTLTIQRTQQEDSAVYLCASSLTGGSYNEQFFGPGTRLTVL.

Here the CDR3 reads CAWAGDANSPLHF. The CDR3 DNA follows: TGTGCCTGGGCAGGGGACGCGAATTCACCCCTCCACTTT. The chain couples TRBV30 to TRBJ1-6, with D tentatively TRBD1 (6 bases). The CDR3 loop spans 13 amino acids. Germline-derived CDR1 and CDR2 are GTSNPN and SVGIG (reference sequence). V lost 5 bases and J 7 bases, leaving 12 bases between the germline ends.

The gene calls are TRBV6-6 and TRBJ2-7; 9 positions agree with TRBD1. The length of the CDR3 is 13 residues. In germline, CDR1 is MNHNY, CDR2 SVGAGI (reference sequence). The ends lost 8 bases at V and 6 bases at J; junction bases unmatched: 8. The CDR3 bases are TGTGCCAGCTCGGGACAGGGAGGGTCCGAGCAGTACTTC. It codes for CASSGQGGSEQYF.

The gene calls are TRBV21-1 and TRBJ1-6; TRBD1, the table's D call, lacks a check against the DNA. TRBV21-1 is flagged as a pseudogene. The CDR3 extends over 19 amino acids. The CDR3, as DNA: TGTGCCAGCAGCAATATTCGGACAGGGCCGAGCTCCTATAATTCACCCCTCCACTTT. Its translation: CASSNIRTGPSSYNSPLHF.

The genes are TRBV7-9 and TRBJ1-1; 9 bases agree with TRBD1. The V and J ends lost 5 bases and 2 bases, in that order; junction bases with no gene match: 9. In germline, CDR1 is SEHNR, CDR2 FQNEAQ (reference sequence). This CDR3 has 16 residues. The DNA of the CDR3 is TGTGCCAGCAGCGGCCGGGACAGGGAAACTAACACTGAAGCTTTCTTT. Translated: CASSGRDRETNTEAFF.

V gene TRBV27 combines with J gene TRBJ2-7, with unresolved D. The length of the CDR3 is 14 residues. V shed 0 bases and J shed 0 bases, with 6 bases lying between them. Germline V gene data show CDR1 as MNHEY and CDR2 as SMNVEV (reference sequence). The CDR3 is CASSLSQFSYEQYF. CDR3 nucleotides: TGTGCCAGCAGTTTATCCCAGTTCTCCTACGAGCAGTACTTC.

The chain links TRBV30 to TRBJ2-7; a weak D match, TRBD2 (8 bases). The CDR3 is made up of 17 amino acids. Trimming removed 0 bases at V and 9 bases at J, with 27 bases between. Germline loops: CDR1 GTSNPN, CDR2 SVGIG (reference sequence). CDR3 sequence: CAWSVHRGRRGVQRQYF. In DNA, the CDR3 is TGTGCCTGGAGTGTACACAGGGGAAGGCGGGGGGTTCAAAGGCAGTACTTC. Using reference TRBV30 and TRBJ2-7 for the parts outside the CDR3, the full variable domain is SQTIHQWPATLVQPVGSPLSLECTVEGTSNPNLYWYRQAAGRGLQLLFYSVGIGQISSEVPQNLSASRPQDRQFILSSKKLLLSDSGFYLCAWSVHRGRRGVQRQYFGPGTRLTVT.

V usage is TRBV6-5 and J usage is TRBJ1-6; 9 bases map to TRBD1. The CDR3 loop spans 13 amino acids. Germline V gives CDR1 MNHEY, CDR2 SVGAGI. The J segment lost 10 bases and the V segment lost 7 bases, leaving 5 bases of the junction unmatched. As DNA, the CDR3 is TGTGCCAGCACCCGAACAGGGGGCTCACCCCTCCACTTT. As protein: CASTRTGGSPLHF.

The V call is TRBV19, the J call TRBJ1-1, with a tentative D call TRBD1 (6 bases). V dropped 3 bases and J dropped 3 bases, with 14 bases sitting between them. The CDR3 has 15 amino acids. CDR1 and CDR2 (germline): LNHDA, SQIVND (reference sequence). As DNA, the CDR3 is TGTGCCAGTAGTATTACAGGGTTGAGGGACACTGAAGCTTTCTTT. Its translation is CASSITGLRDTEAFF.

The V call is TRBV27, the J call TRBJ1-2, with TRBD1 matching 8 bases. The CDR3 runs to 14 residues. The J segment lost 4 bases and the V segment lost 6 bases, leaving 7 bases of the junction unmatched. Germline V gene sequence: CDR1 MNHEY, CDR2 SMNVEV (reference sequence). The CDR3 spells CASSSTGDSYGYTF. Here the CDR3 DNA reads TGTGCCAGCAGCTCGACAGGGGATAGCTATGGCTACACCTTC.

V and J are TRBV7-2 and TRBJ2-1, with TRBD2 identical over 9 bases. Trimming took 5 bases from V and 4 from J; bases not matched to a gene: 6. This CDR3 has 15 amino acids. The V gene's germline CDR1 is SGHTA and CDR2 FQGNSA. This CDR3 reads CASSRSGGQYNEQFF. The CDR3 DNA reads TGTGCCAGCAGCCGTAGCGGGGGCCAATACAATGAGCAGTTCTTC. Full variable domain (missing parts from reference TRBV7-2 and TRBJ2-1): GAGVSQSPSNKVTEKGKDVELRCDPISGHTALYWYRQSLGQGLEFLIYFQGNSAPDKSGLPSDRFSAERTGGSVSTLTIQRTQQEDSAVYLCASSRSGGQYNEQFFGPGTRLTVL.

This clone showed up just once. The genes are TRBV18 and TRBJ1-4; 10 nucleotides match TRBD1. Germline values: CDR1 KGHSH, CDR2 LQKENI. This CDR3 spans 15 amino acids. V dropped 3 bases and J dropped 8; count of bases not matched to a gene: 6. CDR3 loop: CASSPLTGGQEKLFF. The CDR3 DNA sequence: TGTGCCAGCTCACCTTTGACAGGGGGCCAAGAAAAACTGTTTTTT.

V gene TRBV15 combines with J gene TRBJ2-5, with D possibly TRBD1 on 7 matching bases. V was pared by 2 bases and J by 4 bases, with 11 bases between. The CDR3 has 14 amino acids. Per germline, CDR1 LNHNV and CDR2 YYDKDF (reference sequence). The CDR3 protein is CATSRSRGVETQYF. The CDR3 nucleotides read TGTGCCACCAGCAGATCCAGGGGGGTAGAGACCCAGTACTTC.

The chain employs TRBV5-5 and TRBJ1-3, with D perhaps matching TRBD1 (5 bases). CDR3 length: 15 residues. The V end lost 4 bases, the J end lost 3 bases, and 14 bases lay between the germline ends. Germline V lookup: CDR1 SGHKS, CDR2 YYEKEE (reference sequence). CDR3 DNA: TGTGCCAGCAGCCGGGCCGGGGGAAATGGAAACACCATATATTTT. It yields the protein CASSRAGGNGNTIYF.

V is TRBV30 and J is TRBJ1-3; D is perhaps TRBD1 (5 bases). The CDR3 sequence is 11 residues long. CDR1 GTSNPN and CDR2 SVGIG come from the germline V gene (reference sequence). The CDR3 sequence is CGRGAGNTIYF. The CDR3, as DNA: TGTGGGAGGGGAGCTGGAAACACCATATATTTT.